A single sample gave rise to the 15 T cell receptor gamma chains below, sequenced in a study of Vδ1+ human thymocytes. The template was reverse-transcribed extracted RNA. CDR3 amplicons came from multiplex PCR with pooled V-gene forward and constant-region reverse primers. TCRdb reanalysed the multiplex PCR reads with CATT. The repertoire holds about 22,000 gamma-chain clones, with roughly 13% as singletons. These receptors have no identified antigens. Findings and caveats of the study: Thymic TRG and TRD repertoires appeared highly polyclonal, with Gaussian CDR3 length distributions.

Input material: Vdelta1+ gamma-delta thymocytes from the thymus. The sample's subset: FACS-sorted CD3+ TCRalphabeta- TCRVdelta1+ TCRVdelta2- thymocytes. All receptors come from a child under three years old who had congenital heart surgery.

As regards this clone: It may be a read error: a sequence one base away is much more abundant. This chain links TRGV5 with TRGJ1 or TRGJ2. With 2 bases clipped from V and 3 bases from J, the junction kept 4 bases outside the gene matches. CDR3 length: 13 amino acids. Germline values: CDR1 VINAFY, CDR2 YDVSNSKD. The CDR3 reads CATWDKRYYKKLF. Written as DNA, the CDR3 is TGTGCCACCTGGGACAAGCGTTATTATAAGAAACTCTTT.

This clone was recorded a few times. This chain uses TRGV5 with TRGJ1 or TRGJ2. The CDR3 has 16 amino acids. Per the germline V gene, CDR1 is VINAFY and CDR2 is YDVSNSKD. V lost 0 bases to trimming and J lost 3 bases; unmatched junction nucleotides: 11. In DNA, the CDR3 is TGTGCCACCTGGGACAGGCCGAATGCTCTTTATTATAAGAAACTCTTT. Translation gives CATWDRPNALYYKKLF.

This clone was seen more than once but under ten times. Mismatch with germline at one junction end may stem from a read error. The chain is built from TRGV4 and TRGJP2. Germline V gives CDR1 EGSTGY, CDR2 YDSYTSSV. This CDR3 comprises 12 residues. The CDR3 region is CATWNGTWIKTF. In DNA, the CDR3 is TGTGCCACCTGGAATGGTACGTGGATCAAGACGTTT.

The genes are TRGV4 and TRGJ1 or TRGJ2. CDR3 length equals 15 residues. Germline V gene data show CDR1 as EGSTGY and CDR2 as YDSYTSSV. The junction had 15 bases not matched to a gene; V was cut back by 3 bases and J by 7 bases. The CDR3 nucleotides are TGTGCCACCTGGGATAAGGGGGGTGTGGAGTATAAGAAACTCTTT. Translating gives CATWDKGGVEYKKLF.

There are a few counts of this clone. This chain uses TRGV9 with TRGJP1. This CDR3 comprises 16 residues. The V and J ends lost 2 bases and 0 bases, in that order; junction bases with no gene match: 6. The germline CDR1 and CDR2 sequences are GITISATS and ISYDGTV (reference sequence). CDR3 in amino acids: CALWEDKYTTGWFKIF. CDR3 nucleotides: TGTGCCTTGTGGGAGGACAAATATACCACTGGTTGGTTCAAGATATTT.

This clone appeared a single time. This rearrangement joins TRGV9 to TRGJP. The germline gives CDR1 GITISATS, CDR2 ISYDGTV (reference sequence). The CDR3 is made up of 17 amino acids. V lost 3 bases and J lost 7; bases outside the gene matches: 9. The CDR3 nucleotides are TGTGCCTTGTGGGAGATAACCCAGGAGTTGGGCAAAAAAATCAAGGTATTT. Translating gives CALWEITQELGKKIKVF.

The rearrangement joins TRGV8 to TRGJ1 or TRGJ2. CDR3 length: 13 amino acids. Germline CDR1 VENAVY, CDR2 YDSYNSRV. Trimming took 3 bases from V and 2 from J; bases not matched to a gene: 4. CDR3: CATWDAHYYKKLF. The CDR3 nucleotides are TGTGCCACCTGGGATGCTCATTATTATAAGAAACTCTTT.

The chain joins TRGV9 to TRGJ1 or TRGJ2. Trimming removed 3 bases from V and 3 bases from J; junction bases left unmatched: 5. The CDR3 extends over 13 amino acids. Germline V lookup: CDR1 GITISATS, CDR2 ISYDGTV (reference sequence). The chain's CDR3 is CALWEPFYYKKLF. CDR3 nucleotide sequence: TGTGCCTTGTGGGAGCCATTTTATTATAAGAAACTCTTT.

The chain employs TRGV8 and TRGJP2. The germline V gene has CDR1 VENAVY and CDR2 YDSYNSRV. V was pared by 2 bases and J by 8 bases, with 2 bases of the junction left unmatched. The CDR3 consists of 12 residues. In nucleotides, the CDR3 is TGTGCCACCTGGGATAAGGATTGGATCAAGACGTTT. This codes for CATWDKDWIKTF.

In this sample, this clone turned up a few times. V is TRGV8 and J is TRGJP2. Germline V gene data show CDR1 as VENAVY and CDR2 as YDSYNSRV. This CDR3 is built from 15 residues. J was trimmed by 0 bases and V by 4 bases; bases with no gene match: 5. This CDR3 reads CATWEEDSSDWIKTF. Here the CDR3 DNA reads TGTGCCACCTGGGAAGAAGATAGTAGTGATTGGATCAAGACGTTT.

This clone was counted only a few times. Other DNA variants within this sample encode the same CDR3. The rearrangement joins TRGV3 to TRGJ1 or TRGJ2. Germline V gene lookup returns CDR1 VTNTFY and CDR2 YDVSTARD (reference sequence). Trimming at V came to 0 bases and at J to 8 bases, leaving 7 bases not matched to a gene. The CDR3 contains 13 residues. CDR3 loop: CATWDRPRDKKLF. CDR3 nucleotides: TGTGCCACCTGGGACAGGCCCAGGGATAAGAAACTCTTT.

This clone was detected a few times. J is TRGJ1 or TRGJ2 and V is TRGV9. CDR3 length: 14 amino acids. V dropped 5 bases and J dropped 3; count of bases not matched to a gene: 10. Germline loops: CDR1 GITISATS, CDR2 ISYDGTV (reference sequence). CDR3 region: CALWADQFYYKKLF. CDR3 bases: TGTGCCTTGTGGGCTGACCAATTTTATTATAAGAAACTCTTT.

This clone turned up a few times. The chain carries TRGV9 and TRGJP1. The CDR3 totals 16 residues. Germline assignment: CDR1 GITISATS and CDR2 ISYDGTV (reference sequence). J lost 4 bases, V lost 0 bases, and 8 bases had no gene match. The CDR3 is CALWEVLRGTGWFKIF. CDR3 DNA sequence: TGTGCCTTGTGGGAGGTGCTAAGGGGCACTGGTTGGTTCAAGATATTT.

This clone was found a few times. Other nucleotide sequences in the sample specify the same CDR3. The chain combines TRGV2 with TRGJ1 or TRGJ2. V trimming: 0 bases; J trimming: 7 bases; junction bases outside the gene matches: 6. The germline V gene has CDR1 EGSNGY and CDR2 YDSYNSKV. This CDR3 contains 13 residues. The CDR3 bases are TGTGCCACCTGGGACGGGCTTAAATATAAGAAACTCTTT. This encodes CATWDGLKYKKLF.

This clone was seen a few times. The rearrangement uses TRGV4 and TRGJ1 or TRGJ2. Per germline, CDR1 EGSTGY and CDR2 YDSYTSSV. This CDR3 has 13 amino acids. The trim removed 6 bases at V and 2 bases at J, leaving 7 bases unmatched. CDR3 in amino acids: CATWKLYYYKKLF. As DNA, the CDR3 is TGTGCCACCTGGAAACTTTATTATTATAAGAAACTCTTT.